Reported below is one T cell receptor beta chain. V shed 5 bases, J shed 2 bases, and the junction held 5 bases outside the gene matches. The germline CDR1 and CDR2 sequences are KGHSH and LQKENI. This CDR3 is 15 amino acids long. The data belong to a study of blood T cell repertoires in COVID-19. At the level of the study: The United States, Italy and Spain supplied acute and convalescent COVID-19 samples. PBMCs, B-cell-depleted T cells, or T cells provided the cDNA or gDNA that made up the material.

Libraries were prepared by immunoSEQ multiplex PCR; TCRdb keeps only in-frame clonotypes and omits some of them. The sample has 500,000 or so clones, 75% to 90% seen once. Participants reported their clinical history, and cohort assignment relied on those reports. In Cohort 3, a recovered donor had either two negative PCRs, clearance, or symptom resolution. The chain recombines TRBV18 with TRBJ1-1; 10 bases are a match to TRBD1. Sample: PBMCs or T cells enriched from blood (not recorded which). The TCR sequence derives from a young woman who had recovered from COVID-19. CDR3 amino acids: CASSFQTGGNTEAFF. CDR3 bases: TGTGCCAGCTCATTTCAGACAGGGGGCAACACTGAAGCTTTCTTT.